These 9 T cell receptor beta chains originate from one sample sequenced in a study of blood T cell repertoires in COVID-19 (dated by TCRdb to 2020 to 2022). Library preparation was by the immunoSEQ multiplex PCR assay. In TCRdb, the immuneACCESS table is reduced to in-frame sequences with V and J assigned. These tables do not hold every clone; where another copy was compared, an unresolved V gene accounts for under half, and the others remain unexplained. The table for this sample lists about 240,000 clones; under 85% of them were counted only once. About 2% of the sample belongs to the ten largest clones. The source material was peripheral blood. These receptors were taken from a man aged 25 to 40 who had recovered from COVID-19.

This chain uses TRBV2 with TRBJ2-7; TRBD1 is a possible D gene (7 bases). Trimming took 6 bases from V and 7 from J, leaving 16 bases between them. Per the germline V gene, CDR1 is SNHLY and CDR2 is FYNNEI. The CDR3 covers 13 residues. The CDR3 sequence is CASSTNRGGEQYF. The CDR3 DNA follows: TGTGCCAGCAGCACGAACAGGGGAGGTGAGCAGTACTTC.

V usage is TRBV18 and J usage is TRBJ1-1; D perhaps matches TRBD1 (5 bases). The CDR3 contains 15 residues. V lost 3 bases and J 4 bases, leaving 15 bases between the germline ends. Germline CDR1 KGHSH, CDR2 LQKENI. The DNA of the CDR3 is TGTGCCAGCTCACCCTTCGGAGGGGAAATCACTGAAGCTTTCTTT. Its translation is CASSPFGGEITEAFF.

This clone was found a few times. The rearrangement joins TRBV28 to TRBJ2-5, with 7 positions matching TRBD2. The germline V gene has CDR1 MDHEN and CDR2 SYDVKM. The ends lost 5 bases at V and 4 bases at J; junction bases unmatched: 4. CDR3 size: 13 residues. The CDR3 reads CASSVAGRETQYF. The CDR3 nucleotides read TGTGCCAGCAGTGTAGCGGGTCGAGAGACCCAGTACTTC.

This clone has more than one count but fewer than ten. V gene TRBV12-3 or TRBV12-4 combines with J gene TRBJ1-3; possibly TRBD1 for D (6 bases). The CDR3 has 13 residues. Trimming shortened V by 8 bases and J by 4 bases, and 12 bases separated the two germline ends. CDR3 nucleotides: TGTGCCAGCGGAACAGGGTCGGGAAACACCATATATTTT. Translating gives CASGTGSGNTIYF.

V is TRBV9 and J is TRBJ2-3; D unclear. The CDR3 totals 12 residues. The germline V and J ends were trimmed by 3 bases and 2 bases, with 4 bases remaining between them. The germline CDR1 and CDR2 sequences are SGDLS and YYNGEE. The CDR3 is CASSANTDTQYF. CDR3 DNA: TGTGCCAGCAGCGCTAACACAGATACGCAGTATTTT.

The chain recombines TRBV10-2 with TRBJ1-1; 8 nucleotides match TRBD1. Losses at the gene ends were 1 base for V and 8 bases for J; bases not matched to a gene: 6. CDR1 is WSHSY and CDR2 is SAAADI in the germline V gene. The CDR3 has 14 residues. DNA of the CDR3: TGCGCCAGCAGTGAGTTGTTCCCAGGGGGCGAAGCTTTCTTT. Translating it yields CASSELFPGGEAFF.

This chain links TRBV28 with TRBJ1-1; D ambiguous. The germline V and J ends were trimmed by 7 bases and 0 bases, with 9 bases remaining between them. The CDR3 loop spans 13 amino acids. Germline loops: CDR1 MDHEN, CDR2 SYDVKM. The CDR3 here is CASIFGMNTEAFF. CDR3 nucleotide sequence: TGTGCCAGCATTTTCGGGATGAACACTGAAGCTTTCTTT.

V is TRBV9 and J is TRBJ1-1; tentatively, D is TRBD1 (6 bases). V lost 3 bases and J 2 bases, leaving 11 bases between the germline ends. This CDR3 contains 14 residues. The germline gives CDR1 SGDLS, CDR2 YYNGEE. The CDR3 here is CASSAGTLNTEAFF. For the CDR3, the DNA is TGTGCCAGCAGCGCGGGGACACTAAACACTGAAGCTTTCTTT.

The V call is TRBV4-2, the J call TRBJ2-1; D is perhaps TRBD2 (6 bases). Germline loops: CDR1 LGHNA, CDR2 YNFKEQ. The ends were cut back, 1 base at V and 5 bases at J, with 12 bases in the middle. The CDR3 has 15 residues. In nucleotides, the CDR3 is TGTGCCAGCAGCCAAGTAGGCGGGGCTAACAATGAGCAGTTCTTC. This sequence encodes CASSQVGGANNEQFF.